These 23 T cell receptor beta chains were sequenced from one sample in a study of blood T cell repertoires in COVID-19. Clones were sequenced by immunoSEQ multiplex PCR, and TCRdb holds only the in-frame ones, with some missing. The table includes 200,000 or so clones, about 87% detected once. Sequencing used PBMCs or T cells enriched from blood (not recorded which). These receptors all come from a woman aged 30 to 39 who had recovered from COVID-19.

The V gene is TRBV15, the J gene TRBJ1-2; D unclear. The CDR3 consists of 13 residues. Germline CDR1 reads LNHNV; CDR2 reads YYDKDF (reference sequence). With 0 bases removed from V and 13 bases from J, the gap between germline ends came to 15 bases. The CDR3, as DNA: TGTGCCACCAGCAGAGATCGGGGTGGATATTCCACCTTC. Translation: CATSRDRGGYSTF.

The chain carries TRBV5-1 and TRBJ2-7, with 10 nucleotides matching TRBD1. From germline, CDR1 is SGHRS and CDR2 YFSETQ. V dropped 4 bases and J dropped 1; count of bases not matched to a gene: 5. CDR3 length: 15 residues. The CDR3: CASSQGTGESYEQYF. CDR3 nucleotide sequence: TGCGCCAGCAGCCAAGGGACAGGGGAGTCCTACGAGCAGTACTTC.

The rearrangement links TRBV6-2 or TRBV6-3 to TRBJ2-3; 16 nucleotides line up with TRBD2. CDR3 length equals 20 residues. Germline V CDR1 and CDR2: MNHEY, SVGEGT. With 5 bases clipped from V and 2 bases from J, the junction kept 13 bases outside the gene matches. CDR3: CASSQPGTSGGAGYTDTQYF. The CDR3, as DNA: TGTGCCAGCAGTCAACCCGGGACTAGCGGGGGGGCCGGGTACACAGATACGCAGTATTTT.

The chain employs TRBV2 and TRBJ2-3; 13 bases map to TRBD2. Trimming removed 8 bases from V and 0 bases from J; junction bases left unmatched: 8. CDR1 is SNHLY, CDR2 FYNNEI, per germline. There are 17 residues in the CDR3. CDR3 nucleotide sequence: TGTGCCAGCGGGGGACTAGCGGGGACCGCTAGCACAGATACGCAGTATTTT. This sequence encodes CASGGLAGTASTDTQYF.

The chain couples TRBV11-1 to TRBJ2-2, with 9 bases lining up with TRBD2. Germline CDR1 reads SGHAT; CDR2 reads FQDESV (reference sequence). The CDR3 has 16 amino acids. Trimming took 1 base from V and 2 from J; bases not matched to a gene: 2. As DNA, the CDR3 is TGTGCCAGCAGCTTAGGACTAGCGGTTAACACCGGGGAGCTGTTTTTT. This codes for CASSLGLAVNTGELFF.

The rearrangement joins TRBV4-3 to TRBJ2-1; D not resolved. The CDR3 loop spans 15 amino acids. V lost 1 base, J lost 5 bases, and 12 bases lay in between. From germline, CDR1 is LGHNA and CDR2 YSLEER. CDR3 in amino acids: CASSQVGHVDNEQFF. CDR3 coding DNA: TGCGCCAGCAGCCAAGTGGGCCACGTGGACAATGAGCAGTTCTTC.

The chain recombines TRBV4-3 with TRBJ1-4; D ambiguous. Germline values: CDR1 LGHNA, CDR2 YSLEER. V dropped 0 bases and J dropped 7 bases, with 18 bases sitting between them. The CDR3 length is 17 residues. CDR3 in DNA: TGCGCCAGCAGCCAAGATGGGGAAGGAACTGGAGGTGAAAAACTGTTTTTT. Protein product: CASSQDGEGTGGEKLFF.

This chain uses TRBV12-3 or TRBV12-4 with TRBJ1-1; D not resolved. With 6 bases removed from V and 1 base from J, the gap between germline ends came to 9 bases. The CDR3 sequence is 13 residues long. The CDR3 DNA reads TGTGCCAGCAGAAGGCAGGAGAACACTGAAGCTTTCTTT. The encoded protein is CASRRQENTEAFF.

CDR3 DNA sequence: TGTGCCAGCAGCTTTAGCGGGCAAAACACCGGGGAGCTGTTTTTT. This translates into CASSFSGQNTGELFF. This sequence joins TRBV11-1 and TRBJ2-2, with 7 bases lining up with TRBD2. Per the germline V gene, CDR1 is SGHAT and CDR2 is FQDESV (reference sequence). The V gene end was trimmed by 3 bases and the J gene end by 2 bases; junction bases not matched to a gene: 3. The length of the CDR3 is 15 residues.

This chain uses TRBV23-1 with TRBJ1-3, with 7 bases identical to TRBD1. TRBV23-1 is an open reading frame whose function is uncertain. CDR3 length equals 19 residues. Germline trimming cut 1 base from V and 3 bases from J; bases unmatched to any gene: 15. CDR3 region: CASSQFILGQVAGGNTIYF. In DNA, the CDR3 is TGCGCCAGCAGTCAATTCATATTAGGACAGGTTGCTGGTGGAAACACCATATATTTT.

J is TRBJ1-2 and V is TRBV13; 7 nucleotides align to TRBD1. The CDR3 consists of 15 residues. CDR1 and CDR2 (germline): PRHDT, FYEKMQ (reference sequence). V lost 5 bases to trimming and J lost 2 bases; unmatched junction nucleotides: 8. The CDR3, as DNA: TGTGCCAGCAGCCCTCCCAGACAGGGAAACTATGGCTACACCTTC. Its translation: CASSPPRQGNYGYTF. Filled out from reference TRBV13 and TRBJ1-2, the complete variable domain reads AAGVIQSPRHLIKEKRETATLKCYPIPRHDTVYWYQQGPGQDPQFLISFYEKMQSDKGSIPDRFSAQQFSDYHSELNMSSLELGDSALYFCASSPPRQGNYGYTFGSGTRLTVV.

This chain uses TRBV2 with TRBJ1-5, with D perhaps matching TRBD1 (5 bases). V was cut by 7 bases and J by 0 bases, with 10 bases left in between. The CDR3 extends over 14 amino acids. The germline V gene has CDR1 SNHLY and CDR2 FYNNEI. CDR3 region: CASNGGVSNQPQHF. CDR3 in DNA: TGTGCCAGCAACGGAGGGGTTAGCAATCAGCCCCAGCATTTT.

This clone appeared a few times. V gene TRBV10-3 combines with J gene TRBJ1-2; tentatively, D is TRBD1 (5 bases). Deletions cut 5 bases from V and 4 bases from J, with 20 bases between. The CDR3 runs to 16 residues. From germline, CDR1 is ENHRY and CDR2 SYGVKD. CDR3 bases: TGTGCCATCAGTAAAGATGGGCAGGGTATTCTCTATGGCTACACCTTC. This gives the protein CAISKDGQGILYGYTF.

This clone was seen only once. This sequence joins TRBV3-1 (or the pseudogene TRBV3-2) and TRBJ1-3; D might be TRBD1 (5 bases). CDR3 length equals 17 residues. From germline, CDR1 is LGHDT and CDR2 YNNKEL (reference sequence). The V end was cut by 4 bases, the J end by 5 bases, with 21 bases between. CDR3 protein: CASSLISGRGFRNTIYF. CDR3 nucleotides: TGTGCCAGCAGCCTCATCAGTGGTAGGGGTTTTAGAAACACCATATATTTT.

The rearrangement links TRBV7-9 to TRBJ2-5; 14 positions match TRBD2. Germline lookup yields CDR1 SEHNR and CDR2 FQNEAQ (reference sequence). With 3 bases clipped from V and 2 bases from J, the junction kept 8 bases outside the gene matches. This CDR3 contains 18 residues. CDR3 nucleotide sequence: TGTGCCAGCAGCTTTAGGCGGGGACTAGCGGGGGTACAAGAGACCCAGTACTTC. Protein sequence: CASSFRRGLAGVQETQYF.

CDR3 region: CATSGTTNEKLFF. The CDR3 DNA reads as TGTGCCACCAGCGGCACAACTAATGAAAAACTGTTTTTT. This chain uses TRBV15 with TRBJ1-4; D is uncertain. The CDR3 covers 13 residues. V lost 5 bases, J lost 0 bases, and 4 bases lay in between. Germline V lookup: CDR1 LNHNV, CDR2 YYDKDF (reference sequence).

This clone was counted a few times. The chain has TRBV9 and TRBJ2-1, with TRBD2 matching 8 bases. Germline V gene data show CDR1 as SGDLS and CDR2 as YYNGEE. This CDR3 has 15 residues. Losses at the gene ends were 0 bases for V and 5 bases for J; bases not matched to a gene: 4. CDR3 DNA: TGTGCCAGCAGCGTAGGGGCGGGGGGACACAATGAGCAGTTCTTC. It translates to CASSVGAGGHNEQFF.

The rearrangement uses TRBV19 and TRBJ1-4; D is uncertain. The length of the CDR3 is 13 residues. CDR1 LNHDA and CDR2 SQIVND come from the germline V gene (reference sequence). V lost 5 bases, J lost 7 bases, and 11 bases lay in between. CDR3 DNA sequence: TGTGCCAGTAGTCAGGAATTTGGTGAAAAACTGTTTTTT. Its translation: CASSQEFGEKLFF.

The chain recombines TRBV13 with TRBJ2-5; D might be TRBD1 (8 bases). The V gene lost 5 bases and the J gene lost 2 bases, with 15 bases spanning the gap. CDR1 PRHDT and CDR2 FYEKMQ come from the germline V gene (reference sequence). The CDR3 length is 15 residues. The CDR3 protein is CASSHDRGGQETQYF. CDR3 DNA sequence: TGTGCCAGCAGCCACGACAGGGGAGGGCAAGAGACCCAGTACTTC.

The rearrangement links TRBV7-9 to TRBJ2-7; D is undetermined. The germline V and J ends were trimmed by 2 bases and 2 bases, with 4 bases remaining between them. The CDR3 extends over 12 amino acids. CDR1 and CDR2 (germline): SEHNR, FQNEAQ (reference sequence). CDR3 coding DNA: TGTGCCAGCAGCTTACGGGCCTACGAGCAGTACTTC. It encodes CASSLRAYEQYF.

The chain combines TRBV6-1 with TRBJ1-6; D is ambiguous. Germline loops: CDR1 MNHNS, CDR2 SASEGT. With 0 bases removed from V and 8 bases from J, the gap between germline ends came to 8 bases. The CDR3 runs 14 residues. The CDR3 DNA reads as TGTGCCAGCAGTGAAGCGTATCGAGATTCACCCCTCCACTTT. The encoded protein is CASSEAYRDSPLHF.

The rearrangement links TRBV7-6 to TRBJ2-5, with TRBD1 matching over 8 bases. CDR1 SGHVS and CDR2 FNYEAQ come from the germline V gene. This CDR3 comprises 13 residues. Unmatched junction bases numbered 1, after V lost 4 bases and J lost 3 bases. CDR3 sequence: CASSSTGEETQYF. The CDR3 region has the DNA TGTGCCAGCAGCTCGACAGGGGAAGAGACCCAGTACTTC.

The V gene is TRBV7-2, the J gene TRBJ2-2; TRBD2 is a possible D gene (6 bases). Trimming took 2 bases from V and 0 from J, leaving 16 bases between them. The CDR3 is 18 amino acids. Germline CDR1 SGHTA, CDR2 FQGNSA. The CDR3 here is CASSLNSGEFANTGELFF. In DNA, the CDR3 is TGTGCCAGCAGCTTAAATTCGGGGGAATTCGCGAACACCGGGGAGCTGTTTTTT.